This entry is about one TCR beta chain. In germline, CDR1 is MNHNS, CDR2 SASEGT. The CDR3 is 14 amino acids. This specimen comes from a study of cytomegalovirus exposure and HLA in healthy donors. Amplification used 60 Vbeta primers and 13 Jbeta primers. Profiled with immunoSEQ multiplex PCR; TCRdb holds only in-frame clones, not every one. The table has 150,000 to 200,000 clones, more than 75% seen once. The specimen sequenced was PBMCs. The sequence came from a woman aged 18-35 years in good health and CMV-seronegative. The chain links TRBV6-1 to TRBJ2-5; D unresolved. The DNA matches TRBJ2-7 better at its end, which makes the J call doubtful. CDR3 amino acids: CASSMAGWDYEQYF. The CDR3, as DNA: TGTGCCAGCTCTATGGCAGGTTGGGACTACGAGCAGTACTTC.